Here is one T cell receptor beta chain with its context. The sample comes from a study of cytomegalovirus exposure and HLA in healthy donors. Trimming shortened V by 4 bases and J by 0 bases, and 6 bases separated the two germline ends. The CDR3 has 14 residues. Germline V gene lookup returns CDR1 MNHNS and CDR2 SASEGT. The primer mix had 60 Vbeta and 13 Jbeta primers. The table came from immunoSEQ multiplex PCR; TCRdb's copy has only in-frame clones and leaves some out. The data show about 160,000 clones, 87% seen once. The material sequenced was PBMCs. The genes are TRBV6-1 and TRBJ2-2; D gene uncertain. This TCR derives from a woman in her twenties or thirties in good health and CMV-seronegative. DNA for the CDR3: TGTGCCAGCAGTGTACAGCCGAACACCGGGGAGCTGTTTTTT. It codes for CASSVQPNTGELFF.